This T cell receptor (beta chain) was observed in a study of cytomegalovirus exposure and HLA in healthy donors. The PCR contained 60 Vbeta and 13 Jbeta primers. Assay used: immunoSEQ multiplex PCR; TCRdb lists only in-frame clones, some missing. Here the sample spans 200,000 or so clones, approximately 88% being singletons. The CDR3 contains 13 residues. The germline V and J ends were trimmed by 3 bases and 8 bases, with 13 bases remaining between them. Germline V gives CDR1 GTSNPN, CDR2 SVGIG (reference sequence). This TCR came from a boy aged 2-15 years in good health and CMV-seronegative. Sequenced: PBMCs. The chain links TRBV30 to TRBJ1-4; weak D call: TRBD1 (5 bases). The CDR3 sequence: CAWRGREGEKLFF. The CDR3 DNA is TGTGCCTGGAGGGGCAGGGAGGGGGAAAAACTGTTTTTT. Variable domain in full (rest from reference TRBV30 and TRBJ1-4): SQTIHQWPATLVQPVGSPLSLECTVEGTSNPNLYWYRQAAGRGLQLLFYSVGIGQISSEVPQNLSASRPQDRQFILSSKKLLLSDSGFYLCAWRGREGEKLFFGSGTQLSVL.